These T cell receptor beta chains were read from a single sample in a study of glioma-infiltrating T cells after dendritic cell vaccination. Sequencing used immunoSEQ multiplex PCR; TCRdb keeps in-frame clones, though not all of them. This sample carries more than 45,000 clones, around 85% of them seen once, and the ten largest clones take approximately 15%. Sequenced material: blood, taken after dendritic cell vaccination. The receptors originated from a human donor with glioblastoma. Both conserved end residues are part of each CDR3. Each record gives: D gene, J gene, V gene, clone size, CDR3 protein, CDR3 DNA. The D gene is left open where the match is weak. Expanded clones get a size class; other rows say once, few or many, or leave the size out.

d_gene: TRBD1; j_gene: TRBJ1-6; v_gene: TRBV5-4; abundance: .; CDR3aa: CASSLGPGQAINSPLHF; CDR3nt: TGTGCCAGCAGCTTGGGCCCGGGACAGGCCATTAATTCACCCCTCCACTTT
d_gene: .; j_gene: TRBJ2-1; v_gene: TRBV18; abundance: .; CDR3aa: CASSPGQGISYNEQFF; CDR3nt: TGTGCCAGCTCACCAGGGCAGGGGATCTCCTACAATGAGCAGTTCTTC
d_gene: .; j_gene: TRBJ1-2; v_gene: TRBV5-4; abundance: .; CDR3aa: CASSGHHRGWGYGYTF; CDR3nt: TGTGCCAGCAGCGGCCATCACCGGGGGTGGGGCTATGGCTACACCTTC
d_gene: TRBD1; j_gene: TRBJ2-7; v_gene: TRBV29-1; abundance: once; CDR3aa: CSVTGASGGEQYF; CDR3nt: TGCAGCGTCACCGGGGCGTCAGGGGGTGAGCAGTACTTC
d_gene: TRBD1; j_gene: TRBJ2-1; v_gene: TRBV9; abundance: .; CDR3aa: CASSVEGAVFYNEQFF; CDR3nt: TGTGCCAGCAGCGTAGAGGGGGCCGTGTTCTACAATGAGCAGTTCTTC
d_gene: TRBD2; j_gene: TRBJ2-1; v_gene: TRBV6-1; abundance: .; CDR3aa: CASSELGGGREQFF; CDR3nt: TGTGCCAGCAGTGAACTGGGGGGGGGACGTGAGCAGTTCTTC
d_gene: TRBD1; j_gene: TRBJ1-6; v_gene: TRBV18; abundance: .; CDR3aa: CASSPRGTGVFSYNSPLHF; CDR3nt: TGTGCCAGCTCACCACGGGGGACAGGGGTTTTCTCCTATAATTCACCCCTCCACTTT
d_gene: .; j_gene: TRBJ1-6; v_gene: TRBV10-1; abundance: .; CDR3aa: CASRDSDSNSPLHF; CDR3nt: TGCGCCAGCAGGGACTCGGACAGCAATTCACCCCTCCACTTT
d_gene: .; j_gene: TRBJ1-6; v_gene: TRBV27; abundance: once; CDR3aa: CASSFQNSPLHF; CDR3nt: TGTGCCAGCAGTTTCCAGAATTCACCCCTCCACTTT
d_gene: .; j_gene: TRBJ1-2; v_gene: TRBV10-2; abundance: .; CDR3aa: CASTSTGFYGYTF; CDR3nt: TGCGCCAGCACGTCGACGGGTTTCTATGGCTACACCTTC
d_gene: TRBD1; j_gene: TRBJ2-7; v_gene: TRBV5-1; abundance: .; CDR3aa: CASRLTGDYEQYF; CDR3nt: TGCGCCAGCAGATTAACAGGGGACTACGAGCAGTACTTC
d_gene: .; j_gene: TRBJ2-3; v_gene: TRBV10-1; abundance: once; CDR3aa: CASSTNGGAQYF; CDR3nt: TGCGCCAGCAGCACAAACGGAGGAGCGCAGTATTTT
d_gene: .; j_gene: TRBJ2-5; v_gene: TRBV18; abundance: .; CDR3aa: CASSPQGLGETQYF; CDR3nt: TGTGCCAGCTCACCTCAGGGCCTAGGCGAGACCCAGTACTTC
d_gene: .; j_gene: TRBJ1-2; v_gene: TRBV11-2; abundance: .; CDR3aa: CASSLDRWAGGYTF; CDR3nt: TGTGCCAGCAGCTTAGATCGCTGGGCCGGTGGCTACACCTTC
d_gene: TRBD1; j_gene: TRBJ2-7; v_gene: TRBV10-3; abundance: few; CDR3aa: CASQGQGSYEQYF; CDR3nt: TGTGCCAGCCAGGGACAGGGGAGCTACGAGCAGTACTTC
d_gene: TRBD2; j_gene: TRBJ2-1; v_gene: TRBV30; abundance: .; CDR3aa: CAWSVLRGFYNEQFF; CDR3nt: TGTGCCTGGAGTGTACTGCGGGGGTTCTACAATGAGCAGTTCTTC
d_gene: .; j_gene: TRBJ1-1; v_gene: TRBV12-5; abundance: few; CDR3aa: CASGLDGRNTEAFF; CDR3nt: TGTGCTAGTGGTTTGGACGGGAGGAACACTGAAGCTTTCTTT
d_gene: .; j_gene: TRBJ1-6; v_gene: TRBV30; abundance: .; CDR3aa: CAWSAGGTGSPLHF; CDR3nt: TGTGCCTGGAGTGCGGGGGGGACGGGGTCACCCCTCCACTTT
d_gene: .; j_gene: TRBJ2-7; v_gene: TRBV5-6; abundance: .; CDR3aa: CASSLPTDYEQYF; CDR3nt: TGTGCCAGCAGCTTGCCGACTGACTACGAGCAGTACTTC
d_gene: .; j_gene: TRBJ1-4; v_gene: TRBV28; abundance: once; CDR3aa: CASSEGGENEKLFF; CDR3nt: TGTGCCAGCAGTGAAGGAGGGGAAAATGAAAAACTGTTTTTT
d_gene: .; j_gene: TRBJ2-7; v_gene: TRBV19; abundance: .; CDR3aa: CASSPSDGGLYEQYF; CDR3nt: TGTGCCAGTAGTCCAAGTGACGGGGGACTCTACGAGCAGTACTTC
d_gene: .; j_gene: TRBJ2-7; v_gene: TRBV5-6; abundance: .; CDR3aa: CASTPSPRGEQYF; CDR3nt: TGTGCCAGCACCCCGAGCCCCCGGGGCGAGCAGTACTTC
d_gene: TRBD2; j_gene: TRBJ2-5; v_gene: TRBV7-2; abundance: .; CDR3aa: CASSLGTSGETQYF; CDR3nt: TGTGCCAGCAGCTTAGGGACTAGCGGAGAGACCCAGTACTTC
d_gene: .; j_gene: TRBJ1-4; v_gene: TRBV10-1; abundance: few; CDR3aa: CASSESRVGEKLFF; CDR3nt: TGCGCCAGCAGTGAGTCGAGGGTTGGTGAAAAACTGTTTTTT
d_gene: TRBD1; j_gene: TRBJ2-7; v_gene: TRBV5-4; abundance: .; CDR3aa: CASSLASWTGVYDEQYF; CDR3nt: TGTGCCAGCAGCTTGGCCTCATGGACAGGGGTTTACGACGAGCAGTACTTC
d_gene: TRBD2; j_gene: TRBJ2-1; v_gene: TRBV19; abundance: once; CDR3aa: CASSISSGGAATHNEQFF; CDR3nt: TGTGCCAGTAGTATATCAAGCGGGGGGGCCGCGACACACAATGAGCAGTTCTTC
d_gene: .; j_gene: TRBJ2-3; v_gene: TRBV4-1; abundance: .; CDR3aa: CASSQDRQGTDTQYF; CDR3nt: TGCGCCAGCAGCCAAGATCGGCAGGGGACGGATACGCAGTATTTT
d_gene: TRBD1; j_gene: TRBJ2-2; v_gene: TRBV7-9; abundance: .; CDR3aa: CASTPSGQGYTGELFF; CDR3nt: TGTGCCAGCACCCCCTCGGGACAGGGGTACACCGGGGAGCTGTTTTTT
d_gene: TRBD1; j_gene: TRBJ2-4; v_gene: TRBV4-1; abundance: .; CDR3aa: CASRPLQGAGGSKNIQYF; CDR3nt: TGCGCCAGCAGACCCCTACAGGGGGCCGGCGGATCCAAAAACATTCAGTACTTC
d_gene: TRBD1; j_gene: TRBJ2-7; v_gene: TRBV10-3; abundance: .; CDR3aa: CAIRDSGQASYEQYF; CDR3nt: TGTGCCATCAGGGACTCGGGACAGGCTTCCTACGAGCAGTACTTC
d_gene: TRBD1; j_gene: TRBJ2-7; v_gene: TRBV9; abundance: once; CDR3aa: CASSARPDREKQYF; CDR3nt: TGTGCCAGCAGCGCCCGCCCCGACAGGGAAAAGCAGTACTTC
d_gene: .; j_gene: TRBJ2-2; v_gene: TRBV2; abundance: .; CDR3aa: CASRESRGGELFF; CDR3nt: TGTGCCAGCAGGGAGAGTAGGGGCGGGGAGCTGTTTTTT
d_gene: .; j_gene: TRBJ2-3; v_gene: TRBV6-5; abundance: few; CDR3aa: CASTTSRDITDTQYF; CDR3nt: TGTGCCAGCACTACCTCCCGGGACATCACAGATACGCAGTATTTT
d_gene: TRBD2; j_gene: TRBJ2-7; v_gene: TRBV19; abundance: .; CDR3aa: CASSIGQRGPSYEQYF; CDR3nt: TGTGCCAGTAGTATTGGCCAGCGGGGACCCAGCTACGAGCAGTACTTC
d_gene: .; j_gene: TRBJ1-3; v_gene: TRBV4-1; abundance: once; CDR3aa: CASSQPRGAGEGNTIYF; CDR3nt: TGCGCCAGCAGCCAACCCCGGGGTGCAGGGGAAGGAAACACCATATATTTT
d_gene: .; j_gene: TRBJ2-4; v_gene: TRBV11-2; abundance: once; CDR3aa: CASSPPSLNIQYF; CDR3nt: TGTGCCAGCAGCCCCCCCTCCCTGAACATTCAGTACTTC
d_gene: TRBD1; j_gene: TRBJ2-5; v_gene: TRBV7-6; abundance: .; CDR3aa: CASSLWGQGRQETQYF; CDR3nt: TGTGCCAGCAGCTTATGGGGACAGGGACGGCAAGAGACCCAGTACTTC
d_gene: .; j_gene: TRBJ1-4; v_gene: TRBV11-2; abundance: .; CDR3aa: CASSLGPTAGEKLFF; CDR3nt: TGTGCCAGCAGCTTAGGACCCACGGCGGGGGAAAAACTGTTTTTT
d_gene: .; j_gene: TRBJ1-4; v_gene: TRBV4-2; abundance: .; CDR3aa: CASSQDRPGLDNEKLFF; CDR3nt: TGTGCCAGCAGCCAAGATCGGCCAGGCTTGGATAATGAAAAACTGTTTTTT
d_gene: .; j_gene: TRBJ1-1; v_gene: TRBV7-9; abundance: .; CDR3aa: CASSLRGYTEAFF; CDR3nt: TGTGCCAGCAGCTTGCGGGGTTACACTGAAGCTTTCTTT
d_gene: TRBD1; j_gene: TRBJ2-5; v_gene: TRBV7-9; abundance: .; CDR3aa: CASSLTPDDRAETQYF; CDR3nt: TGTGCCAGCAGCTTAACCCCGGACGACAGGGCAGAGACCCAGTACTTC
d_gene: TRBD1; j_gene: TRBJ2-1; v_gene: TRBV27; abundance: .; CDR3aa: CASSLGDRVFGLGDEQFF; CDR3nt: TGTGCCAGCAGTTTAGGGGACAGGGTTTTCGGTTTGGGGGATGAGCAGTTCTTC
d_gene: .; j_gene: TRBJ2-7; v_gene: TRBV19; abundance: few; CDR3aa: CASREQATAFYEQYF; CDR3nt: TGTGCCAGTAGGGAACAGGCCACAGCCTTCTACGAGCAGTACTTC
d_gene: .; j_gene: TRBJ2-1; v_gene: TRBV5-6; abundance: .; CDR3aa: CASSFGRGDEQFF; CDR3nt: TGTGCCAGCAGCTTCGGCAGGGGCGATGAGCAGTTCTTC
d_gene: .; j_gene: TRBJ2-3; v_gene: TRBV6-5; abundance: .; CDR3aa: CASSYRKGGNTQYF; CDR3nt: TGTGCCAGCAGTTACAGAAAGGGAGGAAATACGCAGTATTTT
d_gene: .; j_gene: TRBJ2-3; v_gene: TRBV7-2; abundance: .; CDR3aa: CASSPSYTDTQYF; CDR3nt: TGTGCCAGCAGCCCGAGCTACACAGATACGCAGTATTTT
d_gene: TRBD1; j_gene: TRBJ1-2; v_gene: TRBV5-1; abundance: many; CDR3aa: CASSLSGQGYGYTF; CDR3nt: TGCGCCAGCAGCTTGAGTGGACAGGGCTATGGCTACACCTTC
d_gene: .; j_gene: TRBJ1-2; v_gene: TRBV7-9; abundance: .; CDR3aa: CASSLGNGEYGYTF; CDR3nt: TGTGCCAGCAGCTTGGGTAACGGGGAGTATGGCTACACCTTC